The 16 T cell receptor beta chains in this list originate from one sample, sequenced in a study of blood T cell repertoires in COVID-19. The method was immunoSEQ multiplex PCR; TCRdb's version includes in-frame clones alone and lacks a portion of them. This repertoire shows around 95,000 clones, around four fifths found once; its top ten account for over 10%. The material sequenced was peripheral blood. Receptor source: a man aged 50-59 years with active or convalescent COVID-19.

The chain couples TRBV20-1 to TRBJ2-4; 9 positions match TRBD2. This CDR3 comprises 16 residues. CDR1 DFQATT and CDR2 SNEGSKA come from the germline V gene (reference sequence). The junction had 11 bases not matched to a gene; V was cut back by 3 bases and J by 5 bases. The CDR3 reads CSASTFSGTSQNIQYF. CDR3 nucleotides: TGCAGTGCTAGTACCTTCTCCGGGACTAGCCAAAACATTCAGTACTTC.

The V gene is TRBV5-1, the J gene TRBJ1-4, with TRBD1 matching 7 bases. The CDR3 sequence is 15 residues long. J was trimmed by 2 bases and V by 4 bases; bases with no gene match: 5. Germline V CDR1 and CDR2: SGHRS, YFSETQ. The CDR3 bases are TGCGCCAGCAGCCGACAGGGTTCGACTAATGAAAAACTGTTTTTT. Its protein is CASSRQGSTNEKLFF. The whole variable domain, filled in from reference TRBV5-1 and TRBJ1-4, reads KAGVTQTPRYLIKTRGQQVTLSCSPISGHRSVSWYQQTPGQGLQFLFEYFSETQRNKGNFPGRFSGRQFSNSRSEMNVSTLELGDSALYLCASSRQGSTNEKLFFGSGTQLSVL.

The chain combines TRBV6-4 with TRBJ2-2, with D unresolved. The length of the CDR3 is 14 residues. Germline CDR1 is MRHNA and CDR2 is SNTAGT. Trimming took 0 bases from V and 3 from J, leaving 5 bases between them. CDR3 in amino acids: CASSDSPYTGELFF. The CDR3 DNA reads as TGTGCCAGCAGTGACTCCCCCTACACCGGGGAGCTGTTTTTT.

The chain combines TRBV3-1 (or the pseudogene TRBV3-2) with TRBJ1-3; no reliable D call. V was pared by 2 bases and J by 2 bases, with 10 bases between. Germline V CDR1 and CDR2: LGHDT, YNNKEL (reference sequence). CDR3 length: 15 amino acids. The CDR3 loop reads CASSQIPGAGNTIYF. CDR3 coding DNA: TGTGCCAGCAGCCAAATCCCGGGAGCTGGAAACACCATATATTTT.

V and J are TRBV2 and TRBJ2-3; 8 bases map to TRBD2. V was pared by 6 bases and J by 2 bases, with 4 bases of the junction left unmatched. The CDR3 runs 14 residues. The V gene's germline CDR1 is SNHLY and CDR2 FYNNEI. The CDR3 coding sequence is TGTGCCAGCAGGGCGCGGGAGGACACAGATACGCAGTATTTT. Its translation is CASRAREDTDTQYF.

The CDR3 region is CASMWGLHTEAFF. The CDR3 DNA reads as TGTGCCAGTATGTGGGGGCTCCACACTGAAGCTTTCTTT. The chain employs TRBV19 and TRBJ1-1, with D possibly TRBD1 on 6 matching bases. Trimming removed 7 bases at V and 3 bases at J, with 12 bases between. Germline CDR1 LNHDA, CDR2 SQIVND (reference sequence). CDR3 length: 13 amino acids.

This clone was picked up one time. The chain uses TRBV7-8 and TRBJ1-5; 10 bases line up with TRBD1. This CDR3 has 15 residues. The V segment lost 5 bases and the J segment 3 bases; nucleotides outside the gene matches: 4. The germline V gene has CDR1 SGHVS and CDR2 FQNEAQ. CDR3: CASSTGQGHNQPQHF. The DNA for the CDR3 is TGTGCCAGCAGCACGGGACAGGGGCACAATCAGCCCCAGCATTTT.

The J gene is TRBJ1-2, the V gene TRBV28; D gene uncertain. Germline CDR1 and CDR2: MDHEN and SYDVKM. V was shortened by 11 bases and J by 4 bases, with 8 bases between the two germline ends. The CDR3 has 10 residues. The CDR3: CASGSYGYTF. DNA of the CDR3: TGTGCCTCTGGCTCCTATGGCTACACCTTC.

This clone is a singleton in its sample. The chain uses TRBV5-5 and TRBJ2-5; possibly TRBD1 for D (6 bases). The V gene lost 1 base and the J gene lost 6 bases, with 19 bases spanning the gap. Germline V lookup: CDR1 SGHKS, CDR2 YYEKEE (reference sequence). The CDR3 runs 16 residues. The DNA of the CDR3 is TGTGCCAGCAGCTTGATTGGTCCCGGACAGCTCAAGACCCAGTACTTC. Its translation: CASSLIGPGQLKTQYF.

The chain carries TRBV7-8 and TRBJ2-1, with a tentative D call TRBD2 (5 bases). Germline V gives CDR1 SGHVS, CDR2 FQNEAQ. There are 18 residues in the CDR3. The V and J ends lost 4 bases and 0 bases respectively, with 19 bases between them. The CDR3 bases are TGTGCCAGCAGCTATGGGATAGAAAGCGGAAGCTCCTACAATGAGCAGTTCTTC. Translation: CASSYGIESGSSYNEQFF. Together with reference TRBV7-8 and TRBJ2-1, the CDR3 gives the full variable domain: GAGVSQSPRYKVAKRGQDVALRCDPISGHVSLFWYQQALGQGPEFLTYFQNEAQLDKSGLPSDRFFAERPEGSVSTLKIQRTQQEDSAVYLCASSYGIESGSSYNEQFFGPGTRLTVL.

In its sample, this clone was seen a few times. The chain recombines TRBV29-1 with TRBJ2-7; a weak D match, TRBD1 (5 bases). Germline assignment: CDR1 SQVTM and CDR2 ANQGSEA. Trimming stripped 5 bases from V and 5 bases from J, with 16 bases between. This CDR3 has 13 amino acids. CDR3 DNA: TGCAGCGTTCGGGCCCAGGGTTCCAACGAGCAGTACTTC. Its translation: CSVRAQGSNEQYF.

This sequence joins TRBV6-5 and TRBJ2-3; 11 positions match TRBD2. CDR1 and CDR2 (germline): MNHEY, SVGAGI. V shed 8 bases, J shed 9 bases, and the junction held 10 bases outside the gene matches. CDR3 length equals 14 residues. In DNA, the CDR3 is TGTGCCAGCCGGAGTAGCGGGGGGGAAAGGACGCAGTATTTT. It codes for CASRSSGGERTQYF.

This clone was counted a single time. This sequence joins TRBV29-1 and TRBJ2-3, with D possibly TRBD1 on 5 matching bases. Per the germline V gene, CDR1 is SQVTM and CDR2 is ANQGSEA. This CDR3 is 12 amino acids long. The DNA of the CDR3 is TGCACCCCAGGGCCCAACATCGATACGCAGTATTTT. As protein: CTPGPNIDTQYF.

The sample holds one count of this clone. V gene TRBV28 combines with J gene TRBJ1-2; D perhaps matches TRBD1 (5 bases). Germline V gives CDR1 MDHEN, CDR2 SYDVKM. The CDR3 covers 16 residues. V lost 2 bases, J lost 4 bases, and 17 bases lay in between. The CDR3 here is CASSLIAAGHSYGYTF. The DNA for the CDR3 is TGTGCCAGCAGTTTAATCGCCGCAGGGCATAGCTATGGCTACACCTTC.

The chain couples TRBV5-1 to TRBJ2-7; D may be TRBD1 (6 bases). V lost 5 bases and J lost 7, with 19 bases in between. Germline V gene sequence: CDR1 SGHRS, CDR2 YFSETQ. This CDR3 has 14 residues. This CDR3 reads CASRSGTSTGEQYF. In nucleotides, the CDR3 is TGCGCCAGCAGGTCCGGGACAAGCACGGGAGAGCAGTACTTC.

This clone has a count of ten or more. The chain has TRBV10-3 and TRBJ1-4; 7 bases are a match to TRBD1. The CDR3 runs 15 residues. Unmatched junction bases numbered 4, after V lost 0 bases and J lost 6 bases. Germline values: CDR1 ENHRY, CDR2 SYGVKD. The CDR3 DNA reads as TGTGCCATCAGTGAGTCGAAGGGGGCGGATGAAAAACTGTTTTTT. Its protein is CAISESKGADEKLFF.